The 14 T cell receptor beta chains below all came from one sample that was sequenced in a study of T cell responses to AZD1222 COVID-19 vaccine listed by TCRdb under 2021. Libraries were constructed by the immunoSEQ multiplex PCR assay. TCRdb took this table from immuneACCESS and kept in-frame rearrangements with V and J called. Such tables lack part of the clones; where checked against another copy, unresolved V genes explain under half of the gap, and the rest is unexplained. Recorded for this sample are 80,000 or so clones; around four fifths of them occurred a single time. 2.9% of the sample belongs to the ten largest clones. What the time point label conveys for this sample: baseline before first vaccination. The sequenced sample was peripheral blood, obtained on day 0 of AZD1222 vaccination. All receptors come from an adult in good health.

The chain links TRBV14 to TRBJ1-1; no clear D. Germline CDR1 SGHDN, CDR2 FVKESK. V gave up 1 base and J gave up 7 bases, with 4 bases separating them. The CDR3 is 11 amino acids. For the CDR3, the DNA is TGTGCCAGCAGCCAAGGTTTTGAAGCTTTCTTT. Its translation: CASSQGFEAFF.

This clone has a handful of counts. The chain uses TRBV6-2 or TRBV6-3 and TRBJ1-3, with a tentative D call TRBD1 (5 bases). Looked up from germline, CDR1 is MNHEY and CDR2 is SVGEGT. V was pared by 3 bases and J by 0 bases, with 9 bases between. The CDR3 consists of 15 residues. Here the CDR3 DNA reads TGTGCCAGCAGTTATGACAGCAGCTCTGGAAACACCATATATTTT. This encodes CASSYDSSSGNTIYF.

This chain connects TRBV19 to TRBJ2-3; 7 nucleotides agree with TRBD2. From germline, CDR1 is LNHDA and CDR2 SQIVND (reference sequence). CDR3 length equals 15 residues. V shed 5 bases, J shed 4 bases, and the junction held 9 bases outside the gene matches. The CDR3: CASSPPAGSADTQYF. CDR3 bases: TGTGCCAGTAGTCCCCCAGCGGGGTCGGCAGATACGCAGTATTTT. Full variable domain (missing parts from reference TRBV19 and TRBJ2-3): DGGITQSPKYLFRKEGQNVTLSCEQNLNHDAMYWYRQDPGQGLRLIYYSQIVNDFQKGDIAEGYSVSREKKESFPLTVTSAQKNPTAFYLCASSPPAGSADTQYFGPGTRLTVL.

This clone occurred once. The J gene is TRBJ2-2, the V gene TRBV19, with no clear D. V shed 1 base and J shed 5 bases, with 5 bases lying between them. The CDR3 extends over 13 amino acids. From germline, CDR1 is LNHDA and CDR2 SQIVND (reference sequence). CDR3 residues: CASSIVRTGELFF. DNA for the CDR3: TGTGCCAGTAGTATAGTCCGAACCGGGGAGCTGTTTTTT.

The rearrangement uses TRBV7-2 and TRBJ1-1; D gene uncertain. Germline-derived CDR1 and CDR2 are SGHTA and FQGNSA. The CDR3 has 15 amino acids. Trimming removed 2 bases at V and 1 base at J, with 11 bases between. CDR3 sequence reads: CASSLRVGPNTEAFF. The CDR3 DNA follows: TGTGCCAGCAGCTTACGAGTCGGGCCGAACACTGAAGCTTTCTTT.

V gene TRBV5-1 combines with J gene TRBJ1-1; weak D call: TRBD1 (5 bases). V was cut by 4 bases and J by 0 bases, with 13 bases left in between. Germline CDR1 SGHRS, CDR2 YFSETQ. The length of the CDR3 is 15 residues. The CDR3 reads CASSLQEGLNTEAFF. Here the CDR3 DNA reads TGCGCCAGCAGCCTCCAGGAGGGGCTGAACACTGAAGCTTTCTTT.

The chain employs TRBV3-1 (or the pseudogene TRBV3-2) and TRBJ1-1, with D possibly matching TRBD1 (5 bases). Trimming cost V 0 bases and J 3 bases, with 5 bases left between them. This CDR3 comprises 13 residues. The germline gives CDR1 LGHDT, CDR2 YNNKEL (reference sequence). The CDR3 DNA follows: TGTGCCAGCAGCCAAGACAGGGACACTGAAGCTTTCTTT. Translation: CASSQDRDTEAFF.

The chain joins TRBV30 to TRBJ2-7, with D perhaps being TRBD1 or TRBD2 (6 bases each). The ends were cut back, 5 bases at V and 0 bases at J, with 14 bases in the middle. CDR3 length: 14 amino acids. Per the germline V gene, CDR1 is GTSNPN and CDR2 is SVGIG (reference sequence). The CDR3 DNA reads as TGTGCCTGGGGCGGGACAATGAGCTCCTACGAGCAGTACTTC. Translation gives CAWGGTMSSYEQYF.

V and J are TRBV11-3 and TRBJ2-2; unclear D gene. The CDR3 contains 14 residues. Deletions cut 0 bases from V and 5 bases from J, with 7 bases between. CDR1 and CDR2 from the germline V gene are SGHNT and YENEEA. CDR3 region: CASSLDPVTGELFF. Written as DNA, the CDR3 is TGTGCCAGCAGCTTAGATCCGGTGACCGGGGAGCTGTTTTTT.

This clone was picked up a small number of times. J is TRBJ1-1 and V is TRBV13, with D possibly TRBD1 on 5 matching bases. V lost 2 bases to trimming and J lost 7 bases, with 11 bases between them. CDR3 length: 13 residues. CDR1 is PRHDT and CDR2 is FYEKMQ in the germline V gene (reference sequence). CDR3 region: CASSLMGDNEAFF. DNA for the CDR3: TGTGCCAGCAGCTTAATGGGGGATAATGAAGCTTTCTTT. Complete variable domain (other parts from reference TRBV13 and TRBJ1-1): AAGVIQSPRHLIKEKRETATLKCYPIPRHDTVYWYQQGPGQDPQFLISFYEKMQSDKGSIPDRFSAQQFSDYHSELNMSSLELGDSALYFCASSLMGDNEAFFGQGTRLTVV.

The rearrangement links TRBV15 to TRBJ2-1; possible D gene TRBD2, 6 bases. Germline CDR1 and CDR2: LNHNV and YYDKDF (reference sequence). The CDR3 consists of 15 residues. Trimming left V 0 bases short and J 7 bases short, with 13 bases between. The CDR3 coding sequence is TGTGCCACCAGCAGAGATCCCCGGGGGTCAAATGAGCAGTTCTTC. It yields the protein CATSRDPRGSNEQFF.

This clone was seen a few times. The rearrangement joins TRBV5-1 to TRBJ1-1; D gene uncertain. This CDR3 region has 13 residues. V was trimmed by 2 bases and J by 3 bases, leaving 8 bases between them. Germline CDR1 is SGHRS and CDR2 is YFSETQ. CDR3 nucleotide sequence: TGCGCCAGCAGCTTCCAAAAGGACACTGAAGCTTTCTTT. It is translated as CASSFQKDTEAFF.

The V call is TRBV7-9, the J call TRBJ1-2, with 7 bases lining up with TRBD1. V dropped 4 bases and J dropped 4; count of bases not matched to a gene: 6. Per the germline V gene, CDR1 is SEHNR and CDR2 is FQNEAQ (reference sequence). CDR3 length: 14 residues. The CDR3 DNA is TGTGCCAGCAGCTCCCAGGGGGGCGTCTATGGCTACACCTTC. This gives the protein CASSSQGGVYGYTF.

The chain couples TRBV6-2 or TRBV6-3 to TRBJ2-7; D unresolved. The germline CDR1 and CDR2 sequences are MNHEY and SVGEGT. This CDR3 has 14 amino acids. The ends were cut back, 2 bases at V and 7 bases at J, with 15 bases in the middle. CDR3 residues: CASSYGLPSEEQYF. For the CDR3, the DNA is TGTGCCAGCAGTTACGGGCTACCTTCGGAGGAGCAGTACTTC.